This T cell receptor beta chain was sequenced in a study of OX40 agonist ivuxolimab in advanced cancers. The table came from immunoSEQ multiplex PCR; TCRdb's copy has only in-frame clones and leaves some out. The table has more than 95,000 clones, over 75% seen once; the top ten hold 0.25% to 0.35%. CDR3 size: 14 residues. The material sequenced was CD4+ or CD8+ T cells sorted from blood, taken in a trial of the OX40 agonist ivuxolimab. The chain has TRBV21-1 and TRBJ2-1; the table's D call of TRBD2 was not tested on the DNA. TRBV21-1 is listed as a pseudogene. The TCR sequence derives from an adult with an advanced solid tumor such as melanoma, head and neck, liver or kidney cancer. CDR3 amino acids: CASMVSGTNNEQFF. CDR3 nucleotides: TGTGCCAGCATGGTTAGCGGAACCAACAATGAGCAGTTCTTC.